The 29 T cell receptor beta chains listed next were all sequenced from one sample in a study of blood T cell repertoires in COVID-19. Assay: immunoSEQ multiplex PCR; the TCRdb copy retains only in-frame clones and omits some. The sample has under 30,000 clones, 84% seen once. The sample taken for sequencing was peripheral blood. The source is a man older than 75 with active COVID-19.

J is TRBJ1-2 and V is TRBV20-1; TRBD1 might be the D (6 bases). This CDR3 has 10 residues. The germline V and J ends were trimmed by 7 bases and 6 bases, with 9 bases remaining between them. Germline CDR1 reads DFQATT; CDR2 reads SNEGSKA (reference sequence). CDR3 sequence reads: CSVEGDGYTF. The CDR3 coding sequence is TGCAGTGTCGAGGGGGATGGCTACACCTTC.

The chain combines TRBV7-3 with TRBJ2-5, with a weak D call TRBD2 (6 bases). Trimming stripped 5 bases from V and 3 bases from J, with 13 bases between. Looked up from germline, CDR1 is SGHTA and CDR2 is FQGTGA. The CDR3 runs to 14 residues. The CDR3 DNA is TGTGCCAGCAGCGAGACCGGGGGAAAAGAGACCCAGTACTTC. Translation gives CASSETGGKETQYF. Complete variable domain (other parts from reference TRBV7-3 and TRBJ2-5): GAGVSQTPSNKVTEKGKYVELRCDPISGHTALYWYRQSLGQGPEFLIYFQGTGAADDSGLPNDRFFAVRPEGSVSTLKIQRTERGDSAVYLCASSETGGKETQYFGPGTRLLVL.

The genes are TRBV11-2 and TRBJ2-7; possibly TRBD1 for D (6 bases). V lost 5 bases to trimming and J lost 2 bases, with 13 bases between them. CDR3 length equals 14 residues. Germline V gene sequence: CDR1 SGHAT, CDR2 FQNNGV. CDR3 nucleotide sequence: TGTGCCAGCAGCGCCTGGGACACCCCCTACGAGCAGTACTTC. Its translation: CASSAWDTPYEQYF.

This clone was counted once. The V gene is TRBV5-6, the J gene TRBJ2-7; 7 bases map to TRBD1. The CDR3 has 15 amino acids. The germline CDR1 and CDR2 sequences are SGHDT and YYEEEE. Unmatched junction bases numbered 9, after V lost 1 base and J lost 5 bases. CDR3 sequence reads: CASSLIEGATDEQYF. The CDR3 DNA follows: TGTGCCAGCAGCTTGATTGAGGGGGCGACGGACGAGCAGTACTTC.

This sequence joins TRBV24-1 and TRBJ2-5; D is perhaps TRBD2 (6 bases). The CDR3 is 13 amino acids. The germline V gene encodes CDR1 KGHDR and CDR2 SFDVKD. Trimming pared 4 bases from V and 7 bases from J, leaving 12 bases between. The CDR3 is CATSERDFGTQYF. The CDR3 DNA follows: TGTGCCACCAGTGAAAGGGACTTTGGGACCCAGTACTTC.

This clone occurred once. The chain recombines TRBV7-9 with TRBJ2-5; D not certain. V was cut by 5 bases and J by 1 base, with 5 bases left in between. Germline values: CDR1 SEHNR, CDR2 FQNEAQ (reference sequence). This CDR3 contains 12 residues. In DNA, the CDR3 is TGTGCCAGCAGCCGGGTCCAAGAGACCCAGTACTTC. This translates into CASSRVQETQYF.

This chain uses TRBV27 with TRBJ1-1, with unresolved D. Per the germline V gene, CDR1 is MNHEY and CDR2 is SMNVEV (reference sequence). V shed 3 bases and J shed 5 bases, with 13 bases lying between them. The CDR3 has 14 amino acids. CDR3 bases: TGTGCCAGCAGTTTTTTCGGTGGGCAAACTGAAGCTTTCTTT. It codes for CASSFFGGQTEAFF.

The genes are TRBV5-4 and TRBJ2-5, with 9 bases fitting TRBD1. V trimming: 4 bases; J trimming: 5 bases; junction bases outside the gene matches: 6. CDR1 and CDR2 (germline): SGHNT, YYREEE (reference sequence). CDR3 size: 14 residues. The CDR3 coding sequence is TGTGCCAGCAGCGAAGGGACAGGGCTGGAGACCCAGTACTTC. This encodes CASSEGTGLETQYF.

The J gene is TRBJ1-1, the V gene TRBV9, with 10 nucleotides matching TRBD1. Germline lookup yields CDR1 SGDLS and CDR2 YYNGEE. The length of the CDR3 is 14 residues. V shed 4 bases, J shed 5 bases, and the junction held 5 bases outside the gene matches. Here the CDR3 DNA reads TGTGCCAGCAGCATCGGACAGGGGGGAACTGAAGCTTTCTTT. It is translated as CASSIGQGGTEAFF.

A few counts support this clone. V and J are TRBV7-2 and TRBJ2-7, with D uncertain. CDR1 SGHTA and CDR2 FQGNSA come from the germline V gene. With 1 base removed from V and 0 bases from J, the gap between germline ends came to 7 bases. This CDR3 comprises 14 residues. CDR3 nucleotide sequence: TGTGCCAGCAGCTTAGGACACCTCTCCTACGAGCAGTACTTC. It yields the protein CASSLGHLSYEQYF.

This chain connects TRBV27 to TRBJ1-2, with D perhaps matching TRBD1 (5 bases). Trimming took 3 bases from V and 7 from J, leaving 15 bases between them. Germline V lookup: CDR1 MNHEY, CDR2 SMNVEV (reference sequence). This CDR3 has 14 amino acids. The CDR3 reads CASSLAGRISGYTF. CDR3 nucleotides: TGTGCCAGCAGTTTGGCAGGGAGGATCTCTGGCTACACCTTC.

The chain combines TRBV5-1 with TRBJ1-5, with D maybe TRBD1 (5 bases). Germline lookup yields CDR1 SGHRS and CDR2 YFSETQ. CDR3 size: 14 residues. Trimming took off 1 base at V and 4 bases at J, with 9 bases between the two ends. The CDR3 bases are TGCGCCAGCAGCTTGACAGGTCCTAATCAGCCCCAGCATTTT. It encodes CASSLTGPNQPQHF.

Here the CDR3 DNA reads TGTGCCAGCAGCTCCACACAACAGGGAATTGCAGATACGCAGTATTTT. Translated, it gives CASSSTQQGIADTQYF. V gene TRBV7-9 combines with J gene TRBJ2-3, with a possible D match to TRBD1 (6 bases). Trimming shortened V by 4 bases and J by 4 bases, and 18 bases separated the two germline ends. This CDR3 comprises 16 residues. Germline CDR1 reads SEHNR; CDR2 reads FQNEAQ (reference sequence).

J is TRBJ2-3 and V is TRBV21-1; no DNA check was done on the table's D call, TRBD1. TRBV21-1 is reported as a pseudogene. The CDR3 loop spans 15 amino acids. The CDR3, as DNA: TGTGCCAGCAGCAATTTGCAGGGGGCGGCAGATACGCAGTATTTT. It is translated as CASSNLQGAADTQYF.

The rearrangement links TRBV6-5 to TRBJ1-1; 7 bases line up with TRBD1. V gave up 6 bases and J gave up 1 base; unmatched junction bases: 5. This CDR3 contains 14 residues. Per germline, CDR1 MNHEY and CDR2 SVGAGI. CDR3 sequence: CASSKGGANTEAFF. CDR3 nucleotide sequence: TGTGCCAGCAGCAAAGGGGGCGCGAACACTGAAGCTTTCTTT.

The V and J genes are TRBV11-3 and TRBJ2-5, with 7 positions matching TRBD2. V was clipped by 5 bases and J by 2 bases; unmatched bases: 2. The CDR3 extends over 13 amino acids. Germline CDR1 and CDR2: SGHNT and YENEEA. The CDR3 loop reads CASSPGGQETQYF. In nucleotides, the CDR3 is TGTGCCAGCAGCCCGGGGGGTCAAGAGACCCAGTACTTC.

J is TRBJ2-1 and V is TRBV11-2, with 13 bases fitting TRBD2. The CDR3 spans 15 residues. V was pared by 5 bases and J by 7 bases, with 5 bases of the junction left unmatched. CDR1 and CDR2 from the germline V gene are SGHAT and FQNNGV. The CDR3 spells CASSAGTSGANEQFF. Written as DNA, the CDR3 is TGTGCCAGCAGCGCAGGGACTAGCGGGGCTAATGAGCAGTTCTTC.

This chain links TRBV19 with TRBJ1-6, with D perhaps TRBD1 (6 bases). In germline, CDR1 is LNHDA, CDR2 SQIVND (reference sequence). This CDR3 has 14 residues. V was shortened by 1 base and J by 8 bases, with 9 bases between the two germline ends. DNA for the CDR3: TGTGCCAGTAGTATAGCAGGGGTAGATTCACCCCTCCACTTT. Amino acid sequence: CASSIAGVDSPLHF.

The chain links TRBV6-4 to TRBJ1-5; no firm D call. Germline V lookup: CDR1 MRHNA, CDR2 SNTAGT. The V gene lost 6 bases and the J gene lost 6 bases, with 15 bases spanning the gap. CDR3 size: 14 residues. The CDR3 DNA is TGTGCCAGCAGCCCTGACTACGGCAGTCAGCCCCAGCATTTT. Protein sequence: CASSPDYGSQPQHF.

The gene calls are TRBV20-1 and TRBJ1-1; D gene uncertain. Germline lookup yields CDR1 DFQATT and CDR2 SNEGSKA (reference sequence). V gave up 3 bases and J gave up 5 bases, with 13 bases separating them. This CDR3 has 13 amino acids. The CDR3 coding sequence is TGCAGTGCTAGTCCCTCGATCGGGACTGAAGCTTTCTTT. It codes for CSASPSIGTEAFF.

This chain uses TRBV19 with TRBJ1-6; D gene unclear. The CDR3 is 17 amino acids. CDR1 and CDR2 (germline): LNHDA, SQIVND (reference sequence). With 7 bases removed from V and 4 bases from J, the gap between germline ends came to 20 bases. The CDR3 DNA follows: TGTGCCAGTACAGAATGGTCCCTAGGTTCTTATAATTCACCCCTCCACTTT. This encodes CASTEWSLGSYNSPLHF.

The J gene is TRBJ1-1, the V gene TRBV11-2; possible D gene TRBD1, 5 bases. Trimming took off 5 bases at V and 11 bases at J, with 15 bases between the two ends. There are 12 residues in the CDR3. Looked up from germline, CDR1 is SGHAT and CDR2 is FQNNGV. CDR3 in amino acids: CASSPGGFGAFF. CDR3 nucleotides: TGTGCCAGCAGCCCGGGGGGGTTTGGGGCTTTCTTT.

This rearrangement joins TRBV6-6 to TRBJ2-7; 9 bases map to TRBD1. CDR1 is MNHNY and CDR2 is SVGAGI in the germline V gene (reference sequence). With V trimmed by 6 bases and J by 3 bases, 9 bases remained unmatched. The CDR3 consists of 15 residues. The chain's CDR3 is CASSDRDRVIYEQYF. The CDR3 DNA reads TGTGCCAGCAGCGACCGGGACAGGGTAATCTACGAGCAGTACTTC.

The chain employs TRBV19 and TRBJ1-5; D gene ambiguous. With 5 bases removed from V and 5 bases from J, the gap between germline ends came to 10 bases. Germline CDR1 LNHDA, CDR2 SQIVND (reference sequence). The CDR3 consists of 13 residues. This chain's CDR3 is CASSLMNDQPQHF. As DNA, the CDR3 is TGTGCCAGTAGTCTAATGAACGATCAGCCCCAGCATTTT.

CDR3 nucleotides: TGTGCCAGCAGCAACAGACAGGGAATTTCCTACGAGCAGTACTTC. This translates into CASSNRQGISYEQYF. The chain combines TRBV5-6 with TRBJ2-7; 7 bases are a match to TRBD1. CDR1 and CDR2 (germline): SGHDT, YYEEEE. This CDR3 is 15 amino acids long. V lost 4 bases to trimming and J lost 1 base; unmatched junction nucleotides: 8.

The chain has TRBV7-2 and TRBJ2-5; 10 bases are a match to TRBD2. Trimming cost V 0 bases and J 1 base; bases outside gene matches: 2. The germline gives CDR1 SGHTA, CDR2 FQGNSA. The CDR3 has 16 amino acids. The CDR3 DNA reads as TGTGCCAGCAGCTTAGCAGCGGGGGGGCTCCAAGAGACCCAGTACTTC. As protein: CASSLAAGGLQETQYF. Together with reference TRBV7-2 and TRBJ2-5, the CDR3 gives the full variable domain: GAGVSQSPSNKVTEKGKDVELRCDPISGHTALYWYRQSLGQGLEFLIYFQGNSAPDKSGLPSDRFSAERTGGSVSTLTIQRTQQEDSAVYLCASSLAAGGLQETQYFGPGTRLLVL.

The rearrangement links TRBV6-4 to TRBJ2-2, with D tentatively TRBD2 (6 bases). Trimming took off 0 bases at V and 6 bases at J, with 11 bases between the two ends. The germline V gene encodes CDR1 MRHNA and CDR2 SNTAGT. There are 15 residues in the CDR3. CDR3: CASSDSMGGPGELFF. CDR3 DNA sequence: TGTGCCAGCAGTGACTCTATGGGAGGCCCCGGGGAGCTGTTTTTT.

CDR3 in DNA: TGTGCCAGCAGTTCCCCACTAGCGGGGGGGAACACCGGGGAGCTGTTTTTT. This gives the protein CASSSPLAGGNTGELFF. This chain links TRBV6-2 or TRBV6-3 with TRBJ2-2, with 12 bases that match TRBD2. Looked up from germline, CDR1 is MNHEY and CDR2 is SVGEGT. With V trimmed by 4 bases and J by 1 base, 4 bases remained unmatched. CDR3 length equals 17 residues.

The gene calls are TRBV10-2 and TRBJ2-3; D not resolved. Deletions cut 5 bases from V and 0 bases from J, with 12 bases between. The CDR3 covers 15 residues. CDR1 and CDR2 from the germline V gene are WSHSY and SAAADI. The CDR3 loop is CASSTGGRSTDTQYF. The CDR3 nucleotides are TGCGCCAGCAGTACGGGTGGAAGGAGCACAGATACGCAGTATTTT.